The next 12 T cell receptor beta chains were all read from a single sample in a study of identifying expanded T cells in peripheral blood. Libraries were prepared by immunoSEQ multiplex PCR; TCRdb keeps only in-frame clonotypes and omits some of them. This sample has more than 55,000 clones, with over 75% found just once. Sequencing was done on a sample of blood. These receptors came from a person between 18 and 75 years old in good health.

The rearrangement joins TRBV27 to TRBJ1-2; D not certain. This CDR3 region has 15 residues. The germline V gene encodes CDR1 MNHEY and CDR2 SMNVEV (reference sequence). Trimming removed 5 bases from V and 7 bases from J, with 20 bases in between. The CDR3 spells CASSPPPGHGGGYTF. In DNA, the CDR3 is TGTGCCAGCAGTCCCCCCCCGGGTCACGGAGGTGGCTACACCTTC.

The CDR3 nucleotides are TGCAGCGTTGAGAGGACTCCGGCGAGGACAGGGAGCGGCGAGCAGTACTTC. This encodes CSVERTPARTGSGEQYF. V is TRBV29-1 and J is TRBJ2-7; 8 bases align to TRBD1. V shed 3 bases and J 6 bases; nucleotides not matched to a gene: 19. The CDR3 consists of 17 residues. Germline V gene lookup returns CDR1 SQVTM and CDR2 ANQGSEA.

The chain employs TRBV30 and TRBJ1-6, with 7 bases fitting TRBD1. Trimming removed 1 base from V and 4 bases from J; junction bases left unmatched: 7. CDR1 and CDR2 (germline): GTSNPN, SVGIG (reference sequence). CDR3 length equals 16 residues. The DNA of the CDR3 is TGTGCCTGGAGTGACGACAGGGTTGGTTATAATTCACCCCTCCACTTT. It yields the protein CAWSDDRVGYNSPLHF.

The chain recombines TRBV4-2 with TRBJ1-5; 8 bases align to TRBD1. The J segment lost 7 bases and the V segment lost 0 bases, leaving 5 bases of the junction unmatched. CDR3 size: 15 residues. Germline CDR1 is LGHNA and CDR2 is YNFKEQ. CDR3 in amino acids: CASSQDGQGVQPQHF. The DNA of the CDR3 is TGTGCCAGCAGCCAAGACGGACAGGGAGTCCAGCCCCAGCATTTT.

V is TRBV28 and J is TRBJ1-4, with 7 positions matching TRBD1. J lost 5 bases, V lost 4 bases, and 4 bases had no gene match. CDR1 and CDR2 from the germline V gene are MDHEN and SYDVKM. The CDR3 length is 14 residues. CDR3 DNA: TGTGCCAGCAGTTCACAGGGGAGGAATGAAAAACTGTTTTTT. Translation gives CASSSQGRNEKLFF.

V gene TRBV4-2 combines with J gene TRBJ2-3; D is possibly TRBD1 or TRBD2 (5 bases each). Trimming cost V 0 bases and J 0 bases, with 13 bases left between them. The CDR3 is 17 amino acids. The germline gives CDR1 LGHNA, CDR2 YNFKEQ. The chain's CDR3 is CASSQDGDLSSTDTQYF. The CDR3, as DNA: TGTGCCAGCAGCCAAGACGGGGACCTCTCTAGCACAGATACGCAGTATTTT.

This chain links TRBV5-1 with TRBJ2-4; D is possibly TRBD1 (6 bases). This CDR3 spans 12 amino acids. The germline V gene encodes CDR1 SGHRS and CDR2 YFSETQ. The V end was cut by 4 bases, the J end by 15 bases, with 17 bases between. For the CDR3, the DNA is TGCGCCAGCAGCCCATCAGGGGAACCACCGTACTTC. It encodes CASSPSGEPPYF.

The genes are TRBV4-3 and TRBJ2-2, with TRBD1 as a possible D gene (6 bases). This CDR3 is 14 amino acids long. Per germline, CDR1 LGHNA and CDR2 YSLEER. With 3 bases removed from V and 1 base from J, the gap between germline ends came to 6 bases. The CDR3 DNA reads as TGCGCCAGCAGCCAGGACAGGAACACCGGGGAGCTGTTTTTT. Encoded protein: CASSQDRNTGELFF.

This sequence joins TRBV7-9 and TRBJ1-5, with 8 bases matching TRBD1. The ends lost 1 base at V and 6 bases at J; junction bases unmatched: 5. The CDR3 spans 15 residues. Germline CDR1 reads SEHNR; CDR2 reads FQNEAQ (reference sequence). CDR3 in amino acids: CASSLGDRGLQPQHF. The CDR3 bases are TGTGCCAGCAGCTTAGGAGACAGGGGCCTTCAGCCCCAGCATTTT.

The V and J genes are TRBV9 and TRBJ2-7; the D gene is possibly TRBD1 (6 bases). This CDR3 is built from 15 residues. V lost 0 bases and J 0 bases, leaving 10 bases between the germline ends. The germline V gene has CDR1 SGDLS and CDR2 YYNGEE. The CDR3 loop reads CASSVGATGSYEQYF. In DNA form, the CDR3 reads TGTGCCAGCAGCGTAGGCGCGACAGGCTCCTACGAGCAGTACTTC. The full variable domain, rest sourced from reference TRBV9 and TRBJ2-7, is DSGVTQTPKHLITATGQRVTLRCSPRSGDLSVYWYQQSLDQGLQFLIQYYNGEERAKGNILERFSAQQFPDLHSELNLSSLELGDSALYFCASSVGATGSYEQYFGPGTRLTVT.

Written as DNA, the CDR3 is TGCGCCAGCAGTGAAAGCCCCGTCTATGGCTACACCTTC. Translation: CASSESPVYGYTF. The V and J genes are TRBV10-1 and TRBJ1-2; D remains unclear. The germline gives CDR1 WNHNN, CDR2 SYGVQD (reference sequence). V was pared by 3 bases and J by 4 bases, with 9 bases between. The CDR3 contains 13 residues.

This sequence joins TRBV28 and TRBJ2-6, with 7 nucleotides matching TRBD1. Germline values: CDR1 MDHEN, CDR2 SYDVKM. V trimming: 5 bases; J trimming: 0 bases; junction bases outside the gene matches: 10. The CDR3 extends over 18 amino acids. CDR3 loop: CASSGPTGSSSGANVLTF. The CDR3 bases are TGTGCCAGCAGTGGCCCGACAGGGAGCTCCTCTGGGGCCAACGTCCTGACTTTC. Drawing the rest from reference TRBV28 and TRBJ2-6, the complete variable domain is DVKVTQSSRYLVKRTGEKVFLECVQDMDHENMFWYRQDPGLGLRLIYFSYDVKMKEKGDIPEGYSVSREKKERFSLILESASTNQTSMYLCASSGPTGSSSGANVLTFGAGSRLTVL.